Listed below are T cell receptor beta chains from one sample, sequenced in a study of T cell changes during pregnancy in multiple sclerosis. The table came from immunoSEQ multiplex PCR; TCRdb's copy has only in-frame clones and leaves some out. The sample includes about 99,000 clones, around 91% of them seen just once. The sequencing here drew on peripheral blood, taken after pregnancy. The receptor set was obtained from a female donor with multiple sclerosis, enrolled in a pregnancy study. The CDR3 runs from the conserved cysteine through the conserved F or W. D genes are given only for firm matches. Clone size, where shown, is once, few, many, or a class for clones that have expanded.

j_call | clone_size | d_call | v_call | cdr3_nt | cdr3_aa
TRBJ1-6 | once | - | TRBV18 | TGTGCCAGCTCACCGATGGAGGGGAGCTCCTATAATTCACCCCTCCACTTT | CASSPMEGSSYNSPLHF
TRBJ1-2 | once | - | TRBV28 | TGTGCCAGCAGTTTGCGGGGGCTTGGCTACACCTTC | CASSLRGLGYTF
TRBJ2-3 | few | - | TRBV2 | TGTGCCAGAGGATGGGGGGGGGCCGATACGCAGTATTTT | CARGWGGADTQYF
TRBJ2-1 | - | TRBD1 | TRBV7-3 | TGTGCCAGCAGCCCCCACGGGCAGGGGGCTTCGGATGAGCAGTTCTTC | CASSPHGQGASDEQFF
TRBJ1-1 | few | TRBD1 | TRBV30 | TGTGCCTGGAGTTCTGACAGGGAGTACACTGAAGCTTTCTTT | CAWSSDREYTEAFF
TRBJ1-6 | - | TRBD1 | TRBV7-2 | TGTGCCAGCAGCTTAGGAGGGGACAGAAATTCACCCCTCCACTTT | CASSLGGDRNSPLHF
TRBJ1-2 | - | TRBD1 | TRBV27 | TGTGCCAGCAGATGGACAGGGAACTATGGCTACACCTTC | CASRWTGNYGYTF
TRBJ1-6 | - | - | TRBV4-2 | TGTGCCAGCAGCCAAGACCTGGGGGCTAATAATTCACCCCTCCACTTT | CASSQDLGANNSPLHF
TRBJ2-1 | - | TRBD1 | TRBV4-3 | TGCGCCAGCAGCCAAGGAGGGGGCCCGAGGGAGCAGTTCTTC | CASSQGGGPREQFF
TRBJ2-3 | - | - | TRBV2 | TGTGCCAGCAGTGACGGAGCAGATACGCAGTATTTT | CASSDGADTQYF
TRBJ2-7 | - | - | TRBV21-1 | TGTGCCAGCCCGAGACAGGTAAGACAGTACTTC | CASPRQVRQYF
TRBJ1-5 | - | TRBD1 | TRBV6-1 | TGTGCCAGCAAGAGGGAGACAGGGGCTGATCAGCCCCAGCATTTT | CASKRETGADQPQHF
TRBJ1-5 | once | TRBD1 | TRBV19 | TGTGCCAGTAGCCTGACAGGGGGCAATCAGCCCCAGCATTTT | CASSLTGGNQPQHF
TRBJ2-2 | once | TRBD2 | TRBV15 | TGTGCCACCAGCAGGGACAAGCGGGAGGGCCGGGGGGAGCTGTTTTTT | CATSRDKREGRGELFF
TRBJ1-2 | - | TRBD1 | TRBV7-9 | TGTGCCAGCAGCTTAGACAGGGGGCATAGTGGCTACACCTTC | CASSLDRGHSGYTF
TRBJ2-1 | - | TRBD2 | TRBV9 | TGTGCCAGCAGCAAATCTGGACTAGCGGGAGGGCGGTTCTTC | CASSKSGLAGGRFF
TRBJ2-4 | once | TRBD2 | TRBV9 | TGTGCCAGCAGCAGCGGGGGGCGGTTACTAGCCAAAAACATTCAGTACTTC | CASSSGGRLLAKNIQYF
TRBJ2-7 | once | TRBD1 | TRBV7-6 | TGTGCCAGCAGCTTCGGGACAGGGGGCACCTACGAGCAGTACTTC | CASSFGTGGTYEQYF
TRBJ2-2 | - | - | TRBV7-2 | TGTGCCAGCAGCTTAAAGCAGAACACCGGGGAGCTGTTTTTT | CASSLKQNTGELFF
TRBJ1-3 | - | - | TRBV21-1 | TGTGCCAGCAACAAAGAGGGCCCCGGGACACGGGGCTCTGGAAACACCATATATTTT | CASNKEGPGTRGSGNTIYF
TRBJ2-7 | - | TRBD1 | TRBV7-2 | TGTGCCAGCAGCTTAGTGGACAGGGGCGAGCAGTACTTC | CASSLVDRGEQYF
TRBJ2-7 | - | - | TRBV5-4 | TGTGCCAGCAGCTTGGCCGGGAGATACGAGCAGTACTTC | CASSLAGRYEQYF
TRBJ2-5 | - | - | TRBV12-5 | TGTGCTAGTGGTTTGTCGGCTAGCGTCAGTAAAGAGACCCAGTACTTC | CASGLSASVSKETQYF
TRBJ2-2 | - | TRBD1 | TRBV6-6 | TGTGCCAGCAGTCGGGGACAGGGCTCGAACACCGGGGAGCTGTTTTTT | CASSRGQGSNTGELFF
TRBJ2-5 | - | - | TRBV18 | TGTGCCAGCTCACCTACTCGCATCGGGGAGACCCAGTACTTC | CASSPTRIGETQYF
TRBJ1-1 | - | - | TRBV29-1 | TGCAGCGTCGTGAACACTGAAGCTTTCTTT | CSVVNTEAFF
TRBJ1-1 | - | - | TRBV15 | TGTGCCACCAGCAGAGGAGGACAGAACACTGAAGCTTTCTTT | CATSRGGQNTEAFF
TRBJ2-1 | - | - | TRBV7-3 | TGTGCCAGCAGCTTACCGGACAGCTACAATGAGCAGTTCTTC | CASSLPDSYNEQFF
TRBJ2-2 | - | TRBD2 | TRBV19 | TGTGCCAGTAGTTTGGCGGGGGGGCCCCCCGGGGAGCTGTTTTTT | CASSLAGGPPGELFF
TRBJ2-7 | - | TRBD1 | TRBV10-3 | TGTGCCATCAGTGAAAGACAGGGGTACGAGCAGTACTTC | CAISERQGYEQYF
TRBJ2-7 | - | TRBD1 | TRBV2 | TGTGCCAGCAGCCCGGGACAGCCCCCCTACGAGCAGTACTTC | CASSPGQPPYEQYF
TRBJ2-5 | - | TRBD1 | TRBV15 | TGTGCCACCAGCAGTTACAGGGGGCCGCAAGAGACCCAGTACTTC | CATSSYRGPQETQYF
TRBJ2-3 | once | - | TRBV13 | TGTGCCAGCAGCCCCCGGGCAGGGCCTGATACGCAGTATTTT | CASSPRAGPDTQYF
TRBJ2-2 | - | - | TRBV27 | TGTGCCAGCAGTGAACAGGGAAACGGGGAGCTGTTTTTT | CASSEQGNGELFF
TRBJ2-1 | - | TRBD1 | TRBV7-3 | TGTGCCAGCAGCTTAGTAGGGGGCACCTACAATGAGCAGTTCTTC | CASSLVGGTYNEQFF
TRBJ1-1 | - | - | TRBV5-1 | TGCGCCAGCAGCTCGATCTTTGGGGGGTCGGGAGCGAACACTGAAGCTTTCTTT | CASSSIFGGSGANTEAFF
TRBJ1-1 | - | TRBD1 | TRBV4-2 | TGTGCCAGCAGCCAAGCGGGACAGGGGGGGAACACTGAAGCTTTCTTT | CASSQAGQGGNTEAFF
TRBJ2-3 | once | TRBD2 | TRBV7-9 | TGTGCCAGCAGCTTAGGAATAGCGGGGGGACCCACAGATACGCAGTATTTT | CASSLGIAGGPTDTQYF
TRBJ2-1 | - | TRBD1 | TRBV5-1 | TGCGCCAGCAGCCCCTTCCAGGGGGTAGGGAATGAGCAGTTCTTC | CASSPFQGVGNEQFF
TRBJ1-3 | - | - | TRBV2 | TGTGCCAGCAGTCTAAAGGGGAACACCATATATTTT | CASSLKGNTIYF
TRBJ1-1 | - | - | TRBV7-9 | TGTGCCAGCAGCTTGGTGGGAGGGCGGGCTGAAGCTTTCTTT | CASSLVGGRAEAFF
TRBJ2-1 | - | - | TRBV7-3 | TGTGCCAGCAGCCCATATACCCCACTAGGCGGGTTTTACAATGAGCAGTTCTTC | CASSPYTPLGGFYNEQFF
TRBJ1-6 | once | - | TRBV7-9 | TGTGCCAGCAGCTTTACAGACTCCTATAATTCACCCCTCCACTTT | CASSFTDSYNSPLHF
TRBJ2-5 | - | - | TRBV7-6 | TGTGCCAGCAGCTCTAGTTGGGGCGGCCAAGAGACCCAGTACTTC | CASSSSWGGQETQYF
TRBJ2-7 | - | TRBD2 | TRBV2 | TGTGCCAGCAGTGAACTCCTAGCGGGCTACGAGCAGTACTTC | CASSELLAGYEQYF
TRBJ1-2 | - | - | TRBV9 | TGTGCCAGCAGCGTAGGGGAGGGTCTAGGCTATGGCTACACCTTC | CASSVGEGLGYGYTF
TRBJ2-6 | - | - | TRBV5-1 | TGCGCCAGCAGCTTGAGCGCCAGGGTCCTAGGTGGGGCCAACGTCCTGACTTTC | CASSLSARVLGGANVLTF
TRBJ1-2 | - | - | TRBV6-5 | TGTGCCAGCAGTTATGACATTAACTATGGCTACACCTTC | CASSYDINYGYTF
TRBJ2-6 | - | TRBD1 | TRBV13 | TGTGCCAGCAGCTCACAGGGGGCAGCTGGGGCCAACGTCCTGACTTTC | CASSSQGAAGANVLTF
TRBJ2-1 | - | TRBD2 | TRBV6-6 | TGTGCCAGCAGAGGGACTAGCGGGAACAATGAGCAGTTCTTC | CASRGTSGNNEQFF
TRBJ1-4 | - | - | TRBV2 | TGTGCCAGCAGAAGTTACAGGGCAACTAATGAAAAACTGTTTTTT | CASRSYRATNEKLFF
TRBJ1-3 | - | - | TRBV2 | TGTGCCAGCAGTGTGTGGGCCCTCTCTGGAAACACCATATATTTT | CASSVWALSGNTIYF
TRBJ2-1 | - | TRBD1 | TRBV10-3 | TGTGCCATCAGTGAGTCGGTAAGGGACAGGGGGCACAATGAGCAGTTCTTC | CAISESVRDRGHNEQFF
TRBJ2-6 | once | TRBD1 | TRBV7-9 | TGTGCCAGCAGCTCGTATTACAGGGGCTCTGGGGCCAACGTCCTGACTTTC | CASSSYYRGSGANVLTF
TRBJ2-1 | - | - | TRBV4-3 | TGCGCCAGCAGCCAAGACAGGGTTCTAAATGAGCAGTTCTTC | CASSQDRVLNEQFF